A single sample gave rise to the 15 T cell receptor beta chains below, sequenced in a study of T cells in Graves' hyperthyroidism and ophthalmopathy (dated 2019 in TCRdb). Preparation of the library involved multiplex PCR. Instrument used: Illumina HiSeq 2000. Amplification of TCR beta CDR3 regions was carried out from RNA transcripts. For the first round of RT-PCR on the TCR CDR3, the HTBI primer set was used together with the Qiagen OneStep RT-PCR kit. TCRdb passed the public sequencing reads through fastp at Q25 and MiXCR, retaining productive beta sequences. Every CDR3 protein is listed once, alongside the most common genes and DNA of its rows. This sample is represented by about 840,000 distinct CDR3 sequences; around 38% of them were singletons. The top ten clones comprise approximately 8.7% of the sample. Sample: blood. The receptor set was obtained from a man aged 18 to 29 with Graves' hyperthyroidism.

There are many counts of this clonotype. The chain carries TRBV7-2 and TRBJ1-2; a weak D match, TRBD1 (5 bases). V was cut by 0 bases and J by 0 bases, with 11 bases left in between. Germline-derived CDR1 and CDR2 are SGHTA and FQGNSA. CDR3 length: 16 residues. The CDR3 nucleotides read TGTGCCAGCAGCTTAGCGGGGACGGCCGCTAACTATGGCTACACCTTC. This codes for CASSLAGTAANYGYTF.

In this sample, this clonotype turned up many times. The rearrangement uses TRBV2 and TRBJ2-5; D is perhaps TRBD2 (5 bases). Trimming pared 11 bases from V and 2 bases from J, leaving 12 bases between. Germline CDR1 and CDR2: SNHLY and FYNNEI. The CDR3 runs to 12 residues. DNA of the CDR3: TGTGCCTTTGTGACGGGGCAAGAGACCCAGTACTTC. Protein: CAFVTGQETQYF.

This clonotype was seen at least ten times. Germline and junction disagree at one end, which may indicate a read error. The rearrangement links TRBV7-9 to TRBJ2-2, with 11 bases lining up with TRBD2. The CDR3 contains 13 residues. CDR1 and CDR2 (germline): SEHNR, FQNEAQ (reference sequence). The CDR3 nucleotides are TGCTCAACCGGGACTAGCGGAACCGGGGAGCTGTTTTTT. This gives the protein CSTGTSGTGELFF. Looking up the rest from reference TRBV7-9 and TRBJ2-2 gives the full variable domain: DTGVSQNPRHKITKRGQNVTFRCDPISEHNRLYWYRQTLGQGPEFLTYFQNEAQLEKSRLLSDRFSAERPKGSFSTLEIQRTEQGDSAMYLCSTGTSGTGELFFGEGSRLTVL.

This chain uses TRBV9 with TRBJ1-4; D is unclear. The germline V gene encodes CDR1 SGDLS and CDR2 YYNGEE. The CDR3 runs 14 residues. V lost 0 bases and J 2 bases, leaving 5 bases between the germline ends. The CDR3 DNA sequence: TGTGCCAGCAGCGTAGACAGCACTAATGAAAAACTGTTTTTT. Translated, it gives CASSVDSTNEKLFF. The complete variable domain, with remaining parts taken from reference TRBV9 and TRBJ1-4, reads DSGVTQTPKHLITATGQRVTLRCSPRSGDLSVYWYQQSLDQGLQFLIQYYNGEERAKGNILERFSAQQFPDLHSELNLSSLELGDSALYFCASSVDSTNEKLFFGSGTQLSVL.

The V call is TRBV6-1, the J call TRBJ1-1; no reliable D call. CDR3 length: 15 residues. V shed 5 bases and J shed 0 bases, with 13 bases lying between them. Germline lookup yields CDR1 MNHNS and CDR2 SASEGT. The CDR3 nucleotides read TGTGCCAGCAGTACCTGGGGAACGATGAACACTGAAGCTTTCTTT. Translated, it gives CASSTWGTMNTEAFF.

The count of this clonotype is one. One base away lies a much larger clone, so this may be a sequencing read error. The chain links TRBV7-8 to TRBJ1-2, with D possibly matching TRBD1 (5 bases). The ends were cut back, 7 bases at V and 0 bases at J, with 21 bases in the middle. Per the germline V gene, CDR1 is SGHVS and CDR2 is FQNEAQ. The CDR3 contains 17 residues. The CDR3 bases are TGTGCCAGCACCAAAGCCCGAGGGGCAGGGACTAACTATGGCTACACCTTC. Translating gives CASTKARGAGTNYGYTF.

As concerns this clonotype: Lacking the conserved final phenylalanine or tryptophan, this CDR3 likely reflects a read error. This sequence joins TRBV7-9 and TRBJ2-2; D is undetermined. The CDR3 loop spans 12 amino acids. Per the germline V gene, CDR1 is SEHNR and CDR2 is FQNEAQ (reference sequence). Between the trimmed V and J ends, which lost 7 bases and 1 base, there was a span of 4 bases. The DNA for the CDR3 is TGTGCCAGCAACGTGAACACCGGGGAGCTGTTTCTT. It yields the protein CASNVNTGELFL.

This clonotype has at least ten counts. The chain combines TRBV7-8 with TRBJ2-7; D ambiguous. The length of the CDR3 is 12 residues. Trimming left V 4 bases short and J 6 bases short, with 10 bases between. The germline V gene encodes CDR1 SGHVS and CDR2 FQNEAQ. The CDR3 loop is CASSSRPGEQYF. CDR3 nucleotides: TGTGCCAGCAGCTCCCGCCCTGGCGAGCAGTACTTC.

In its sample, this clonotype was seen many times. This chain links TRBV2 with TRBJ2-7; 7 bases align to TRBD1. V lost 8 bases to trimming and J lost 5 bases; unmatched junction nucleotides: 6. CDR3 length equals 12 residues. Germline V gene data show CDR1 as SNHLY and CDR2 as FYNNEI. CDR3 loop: CASLEGGHEQYF. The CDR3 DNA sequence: TGTGCCAGCCTGGAAGGGGGCCACGAGCAGTACTTC. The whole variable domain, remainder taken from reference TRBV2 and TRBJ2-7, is EPEVTQTPSHQVTQMGQEVILRCVPISNHLYFYWYRQILGQKVEFLVSFYNNEISEKSEIFDDQFSVERPDGSNFTLKIRSTKLEDSAMYFCASLEGGHEQYFGPGTRLTVT.

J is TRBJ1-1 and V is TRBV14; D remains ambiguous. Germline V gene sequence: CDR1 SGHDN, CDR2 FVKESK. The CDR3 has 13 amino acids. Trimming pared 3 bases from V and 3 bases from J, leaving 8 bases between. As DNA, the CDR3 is TGTGCCAGCAGCCACTTGCTACACACTGAAGCTTTCTTT. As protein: CASSHLLHTEAFF.

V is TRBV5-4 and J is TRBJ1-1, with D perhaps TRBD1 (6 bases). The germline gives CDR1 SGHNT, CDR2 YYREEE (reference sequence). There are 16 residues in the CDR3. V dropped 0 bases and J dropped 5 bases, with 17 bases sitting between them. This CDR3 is CASSLARETGRTEAFF. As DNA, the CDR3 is TGTGCCAGCAGCTTGGCCAGGGAGACAGGAAGGACTGAAGCTTTCTTT.

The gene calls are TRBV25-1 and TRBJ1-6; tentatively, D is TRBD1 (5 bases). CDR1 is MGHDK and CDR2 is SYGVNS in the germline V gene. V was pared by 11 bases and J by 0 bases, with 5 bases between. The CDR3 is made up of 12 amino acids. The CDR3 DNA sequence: TGTGCCGACAGCTCCTATAATTCACCCCTCCACTTT. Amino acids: CADSSYNSPLHF.

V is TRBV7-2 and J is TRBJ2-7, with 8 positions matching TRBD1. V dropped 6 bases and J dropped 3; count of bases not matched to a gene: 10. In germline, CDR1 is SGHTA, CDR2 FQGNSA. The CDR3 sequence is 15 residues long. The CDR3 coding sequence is TGTGCCAGCAGTTTCGGACAGGGACAGGACTACGAGCAGTACTTC. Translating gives CASSFGQGQDYEQYF. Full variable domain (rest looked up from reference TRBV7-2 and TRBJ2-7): GAGVSQSPSNKVTEKGKDVELRCDPISGHTALYWYRQSLGQGLEFLIYFQGNSAPDKSGLPSDRFSAERTGGSVSTLTIQRTQQEDSAVYLCASSFGQGQDYEQYFGPGTRLTVT.

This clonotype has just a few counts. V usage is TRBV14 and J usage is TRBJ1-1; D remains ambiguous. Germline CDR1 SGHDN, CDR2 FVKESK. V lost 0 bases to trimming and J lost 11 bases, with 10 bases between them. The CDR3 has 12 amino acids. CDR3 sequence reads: CASSQDWAGAFF. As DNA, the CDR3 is TGTGCCAGCAGCCAAGACTGGGCGGGGGCTTTCTTT.

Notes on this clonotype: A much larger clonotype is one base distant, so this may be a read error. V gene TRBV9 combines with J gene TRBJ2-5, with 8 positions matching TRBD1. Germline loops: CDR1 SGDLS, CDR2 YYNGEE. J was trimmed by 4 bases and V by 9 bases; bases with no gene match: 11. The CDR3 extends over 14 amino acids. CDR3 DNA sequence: TGTGCCATCAGTCCAGGACAGGGTCGAGAGACCCAGTACTTC. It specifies CAISPGQGRETQYF.